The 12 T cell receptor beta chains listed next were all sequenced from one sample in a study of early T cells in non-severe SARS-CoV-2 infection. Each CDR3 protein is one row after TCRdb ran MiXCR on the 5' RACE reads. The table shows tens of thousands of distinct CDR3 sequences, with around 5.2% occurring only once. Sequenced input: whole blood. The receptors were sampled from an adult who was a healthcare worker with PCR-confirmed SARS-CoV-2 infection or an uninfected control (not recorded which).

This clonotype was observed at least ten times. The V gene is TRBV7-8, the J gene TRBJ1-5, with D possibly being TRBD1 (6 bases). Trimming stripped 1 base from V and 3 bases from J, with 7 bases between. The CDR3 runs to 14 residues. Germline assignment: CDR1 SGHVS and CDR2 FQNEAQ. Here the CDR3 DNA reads TGTGCCAGCAGCTTAGGGACAGTCAATCAGCCCCAGCATTTT. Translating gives CASSLGTVNQPQHF. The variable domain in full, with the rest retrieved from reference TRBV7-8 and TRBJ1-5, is GAGVSQSPRYKVAKRGQDVALRCDPISGHVSLFWYQQALGQGPEFLTYFQNEAQLDKSGLPSDRFFAERPEGSVSTLKIQRTQQEDSAVYLCASSLGTVNQPQHFGDGTRLSIL.

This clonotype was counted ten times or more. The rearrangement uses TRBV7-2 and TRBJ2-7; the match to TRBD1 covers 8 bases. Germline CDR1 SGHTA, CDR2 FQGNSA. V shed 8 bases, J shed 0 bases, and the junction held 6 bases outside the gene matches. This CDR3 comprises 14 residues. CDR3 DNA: TGTGCCAGCGGCGAGGACAGGGACTCCTACGAGCAGTACTTC. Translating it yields CASGEDRDSYEQYF.

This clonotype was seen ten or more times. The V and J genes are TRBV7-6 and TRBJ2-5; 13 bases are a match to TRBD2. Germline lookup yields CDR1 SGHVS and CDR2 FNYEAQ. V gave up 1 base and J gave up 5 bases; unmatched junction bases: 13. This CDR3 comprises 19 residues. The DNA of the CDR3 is TGTGCCAGCAGCTTAGAGGGCCAGAAACTAGCGGGAGGGCCCGAGACCCAGTACTTC. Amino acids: CASSLEGQKLAGGPETQYF.

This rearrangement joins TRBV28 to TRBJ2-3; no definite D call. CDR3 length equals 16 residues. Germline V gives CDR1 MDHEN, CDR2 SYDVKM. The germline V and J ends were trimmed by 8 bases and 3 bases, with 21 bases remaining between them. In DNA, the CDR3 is TGTGCCAGCCCCCCGAACCCCGAGTCAGGAACAGATACGCAGTATTTT. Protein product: CASPPNPESGTDTQYF.

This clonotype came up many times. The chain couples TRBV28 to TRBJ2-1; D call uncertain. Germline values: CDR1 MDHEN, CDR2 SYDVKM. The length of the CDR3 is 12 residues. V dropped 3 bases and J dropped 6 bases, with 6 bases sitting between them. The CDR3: CASSFSINEQFF. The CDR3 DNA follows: TGTGCCAGCAGTTTCTCCATCAATGAGCAGTTCTTC.

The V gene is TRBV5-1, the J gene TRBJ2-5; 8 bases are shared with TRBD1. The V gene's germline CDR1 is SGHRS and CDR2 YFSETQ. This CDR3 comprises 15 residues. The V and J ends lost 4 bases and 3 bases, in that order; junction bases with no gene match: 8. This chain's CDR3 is CASSRWTGWEETQYF. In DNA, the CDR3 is TGCGCCAGCAGCCGCTGGACAGGGTGGGAAGAGACCCAGTACTTC.

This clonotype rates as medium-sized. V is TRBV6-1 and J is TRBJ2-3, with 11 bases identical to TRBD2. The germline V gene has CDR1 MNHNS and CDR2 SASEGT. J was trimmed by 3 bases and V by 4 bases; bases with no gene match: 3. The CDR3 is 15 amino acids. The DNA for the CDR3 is TGTGCCAGCAGTGGGACTAGCGGGTTAACAGATACGCAGTATTTT. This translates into CASSGTSGLTDTQYF.

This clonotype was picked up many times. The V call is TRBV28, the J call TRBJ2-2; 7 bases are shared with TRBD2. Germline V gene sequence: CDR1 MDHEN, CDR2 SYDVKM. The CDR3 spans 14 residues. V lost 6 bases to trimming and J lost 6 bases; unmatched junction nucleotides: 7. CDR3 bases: TGTGCCAGCAGCTGGACGGGGGGTGCCGGGGAGCTGTTTTTT. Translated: CASSWTGGAGELFF.

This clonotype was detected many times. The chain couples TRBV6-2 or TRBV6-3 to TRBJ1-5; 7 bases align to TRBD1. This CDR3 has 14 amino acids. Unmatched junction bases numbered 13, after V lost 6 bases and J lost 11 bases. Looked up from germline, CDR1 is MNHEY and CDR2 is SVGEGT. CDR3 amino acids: CASRTGGGMISQHF. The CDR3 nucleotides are TGTGCCAGCAGGACCGGAGGGGGCATGATCTCCCAGCATTTT.

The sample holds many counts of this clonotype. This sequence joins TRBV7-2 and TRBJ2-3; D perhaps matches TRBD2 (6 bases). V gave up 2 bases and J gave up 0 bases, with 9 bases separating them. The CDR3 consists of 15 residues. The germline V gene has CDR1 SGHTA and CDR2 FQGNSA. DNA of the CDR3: TGTGCCAGCAGCTTACTAGCGTATAGCACAGATACGCAGTATTTT. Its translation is CASSLLAYSTDTQYF.

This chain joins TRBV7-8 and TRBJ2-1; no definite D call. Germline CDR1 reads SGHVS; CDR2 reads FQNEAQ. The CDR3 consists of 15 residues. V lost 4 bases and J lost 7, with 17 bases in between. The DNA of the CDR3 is TGTGCCAGCAGCTGGCGCCGAGAATTGAGGAATGAGCAGTTCTTC. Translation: CASSWRRELRNEQFF. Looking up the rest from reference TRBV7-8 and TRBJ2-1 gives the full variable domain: GAGVSQSPRYKVAKRGQDVALRCDPISGHVSLFWYQQALGQGPEFLTYFQNEAQLDKSGLPSDRFFAERPEGSVSTLKIQRTQQEDSAVYLCASSWRRELRNEQFFGPGTRLTVL.

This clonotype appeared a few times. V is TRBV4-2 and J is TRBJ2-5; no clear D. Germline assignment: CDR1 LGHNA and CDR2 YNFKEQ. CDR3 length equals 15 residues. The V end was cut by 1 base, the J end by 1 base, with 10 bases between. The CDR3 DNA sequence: TGTGCCAGCAGCCAAGGCACAAGCCTCCAAGAGACCCAGTACTTC. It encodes CASSQGTSLQETQYF.